This T cell receptor (beta chain) was found in a study of beta chain features in type 1 diabetes. Study-wide context: Patients shared similar age, gender and cell yields with healthy donors. Overall study findings and caveats: Highly expressing activated T cells could be over-counted with a cDNA template. Shortening of TCRB CDR3s, moderate but significant, appeared in all four CD4+ subsets of Type 1 diabetes patients.

This clone turned up a few times. The antigen is unknown. This CDR3 comprises 15 residues. Germline V CDR1 and CDR2: LNHNV, YYDKDF (reference sequence). V dropped 5 bases and J dropped 6 bases, with 17 bases sitting between them. Of the isolated RNA, all was reverse transcribed, and so the sequenced material was expressed TCRB transcripts. Clones were read by immunoSEQ multiplex PCR, and TCRdb kept only the in-frame ones, dropping some. The data show over 600,000 clones, around 12% seen once. Post-sort purity exceeded 95% for all sorted populations. This receptor was identified in a man aged 25-45 years with type 1 diabetes. The V call is TRBV15, the J call TRBJ1-5, with a weak D call TRBD1 (6 bases). The material sequenced was naive CD4+ T cells from blood. CDR3 residues: CATSGGTSGAQPQHF. CDR3 nucleotides: TGTGCCACCAGCGGCGGGACAAGCGGGGCTCAGCCCCAGCATTTT.